This TCR beta chain was captured by sequencing in a study of blood T cell repertoires in COVID-19. Study context: The analysed material was cDNA or gDNA that came from T cells, B-cell-depleted T cells, or PBMCs.

This CDR3 contains 14 residues. V was pared by 2 bases and J by 5 bases, with 12 bases between. Per the germline V gene, CDR1 is SGHTA and CDR2 is FQGNSA. Original methodology: Counts of nucleated cells, estimated from reference gene primer amplification, were obtained. This table comes from immunoSEQ multiplex PCR, and its TCRdb copy is limited to in-frame clones, with some not included. That table furnishes V, J and clone size, whereas the DNA furnished D and trimming. The sample holds over 300,000 clones; around 80% are singletons and the top ten take about 1.2%. The sequencing sample was made of peripheral blood. V is TRBV7-2 and J is TRBJ2-5; D call uncertain. This receptor was identified in a woman between 50 and 59 years old with acute or convalescent COVID-19. CDR3 region: CASSLIGQVETQYF. For the CDR3, the DNA is TGTGCCAGCAGCTTAATCGGTCAGGTTGAGACCCAGTACTTC.